The T cell receptor (beta chain) described here comes from a study of patients and donors after allogeneic stem cell transplantation. MiXCR was run by TCRdb on the RT-PCR reads, yielding one entry per CDR3 protein. The sample lists 800,000 to 1,000,000 distinct CDR3 sequences, roughly 18% occurring once. Germline trimming cut 6 bases from V and 8 bases from J; bases unmatched to any gene: 14. The CDR3 sequence is 16 residues long. Germline lookup yields CDR1 SNHLY and CDR2 FYNNEI. This clonotype was seen only a few times. Sequencing was carried out using blood, either unsorted or a sorted T cell fraction (not recorded which). This sequence originates from a human donor who was either an allogeneic HSCT recipient or a stem cell or donor lymphocyte infusion donor (not recorded which). It is not recorded whose cells these are; they may come from a transplant donor. The chain uses TRBV2 and TRBJ2-1; the match to TRBD2 covers 9 bases. CDR3 residues: CASRRTSAIFGDEQFF. For the CDR3, the DNA is TGTGCCAGCAGGAGGACTAGCGCTATCTTTGGGGATGAGCAGTTCTTC. The full variable domain, in which reference TRBV2 and TRBJ2-1 provide the parts outside the CDR3, is EPEVTQTPSHQVTQMGQEVILRCVPISNHLYFYWYRQILGQKVEFLVSFYNNEISEKSEIFDDQFSVERPDGSNFTLKIRSTKLEDSAMYFCASRRTSAIFGDEQFFGPGTRLTVL.